What follows are 25 T cell receptor beta chains derived from one specimen sequenced in a study of blood T cell repertoires in COVID-19. Some clones are missing from TCRdb's copy, which holds only in-frame ones; the method was immunoSEQ multiplex PCR. The sample lists 250,000 to 350,000 clones; about 88% were seen once. The sample taken for sequencing was PBMCs or T cells enriched from blood (not recorded which). The receptors shown here come from a woman aged 45 to 65 who had recovered from COVID-19.

J is TRBJ2-1 and V is TRBV28, with 11 bases matching TRBD2. Germline assignment: CDR1 MDHEN and CDR2 SYDVKM. The length of the CDR3 is 15 residues. The junction had 2 bases not matched to a gene; V was cut back by 2 bases and J by 5 bases. The CDR3 loop reads CASSLASGGNNEQFF. In nucleotides, the CDR3 is TGTGCCAGCAGTTTAGCTAGCGGGGGGAACAATGAGCAGTTCTTC.

The chain combines TRBV6-2 or TRBV6-3 with TRBJ1-5; no firm D call. Trimming removed 4 bases from V and 5 bases from J, with 6 bases in between. The CDR3 spans 12 residues. Germline V gene sequence: CDR1 MNHEY, CDR2 SVGEGT. CDR3 in DNA: TGTGCCAGCAGTTCTAGAGATCAGCCCCAGCATTTT. It translates to CASSSRDQPQHF.

The V and J genes are TRBV28 and TRBJ1-1; D unclear. V was shortened by 2 bases and J by 11 bases, with 12 bases between the two germline ends. Germline V CDR1 and CDR2: MDHEN, SYDVKM. The CDR3 length is 12 residues. CDR3 sequence: CASSLSSADAFF. The CDR3 DNA follows: TGTGCCAGCAGTTTAAGTTCCGCGGATGCTTTCTTT.

This chain connects TRBV6-5 to TRBJ1-2; 8 nucleotides align to TRBD1. From germline, CDR1 is MNHEY and CDR2 SVGAGI. V gave up 2 bases and J gave up 8 bases; unmatched junction bases: 4. The CDR3 runs 13 residues. The CDR3 sequence: CASSYMDRDGYTF. CDR3 in DNA: TGTGCCAGCAGTTACATGGACAGGGACGGCTACACCTTC.

V usage is TRBV3-1 (or the pseudogene TRBV3-2) and J usage is TRBJ1-1, with TRBD1 matching over 7 bases. The CDR3 contains 14 residues. Germline values: CDR1 LGHDT, CDR2 YNNKEL (reference sequence). With V trimmed by 2 bases and J by 5 bases, 5 bases remained unmatched. The CDR3 spells CASSQRQGGTEAFF. CDR3 bases: TGTGCCAGCAGCCAAAGACAGGGAGGAACTGAAGCTTTCTTT.

The chain is built from TRBV5-1 and TRBJ1-2; no definite D call. The CDR3 sequence is 14 residues long. The germline V gene encodes CDR1 SGHRS and CDR2 YFSETQ. Trimming removed 0 bases at V and 3 bases at J, with 9 bases between. The CDR3 region has the DNA TGCGCCAGCAGCTTGGGTGGCGGGGACTATGGCTACACCTTC. Translating it yields CASSLGGGDYGYTF.

As regards this clone: The sample contains more than one DNA sequence encoding this CDR3. The gene calls are TRBV18 and TRBJ1-1, with 8 bases aligning to TRBD1. The CDR3 runs to 15 residues. CDR1 is KGHSH, CDR2 LQKENI, per germline. The trim removed 3 bases at V and 0 bases at J, leaving 3 bases unmatched. CDR3 in amino acids: CASSPGTGMNTEAFF. Written as DNA, the CDR3 is TGTGCCAGCTCACCCGGGACAGGAATGAACACTGAAGCTTTCTTT.

A few counts support this clone. CDR3 sequence: CASSLRARGTEAFF. The CDR3 DNA follows: TGTGCCAGCAGCCTGAGAGCCAGGGGCACTGAAGCTTTCTTT. The chain recombines TRBV3-1 (or the pseudogene TRBV3-2) with TRBJ1-1, with a tentative D call TRBD1 (6 bases). The CDR3 extends over 14 amino acids. The germline gives CDR1 LGHDT, CDR2 YNNKEL (reference sequence). V was clipped by 4 bases and J by 4 bases, with 13 bases between them.

The chain has TRBV14 and TRBJ2-1, with 12 bases aligning to TRBD2. After removal of 2 bases from V and 4 bases from J, the junction contained 6 bases not matched to a gene. The CDR3 spans 17 residues. Germline V gives CDR1 SGHDN, CDR2 FVKESK. The CDR3 spells CASSQSITSGRYNEQFF. In DNA, the CDR3 is TGTGCCAGCAGCCAATCGATAACTAGCGGGAGGTACAATGAGCAGTTCTTC. The variable domain in full, with the rest retrieved from reference TRBV14 and TRBJ2-1, is EAGVTQFPSHSVIEKGQTVTLRCDPISGHDNLYWYRRVMGKEIKFLLHFVKESKQDESGMPNNRFLAERTGGTYSTLKVQPAELEDSGVYFCASSQSITSGRYNEQFFGPGTRLTVL.

The rearrangement uses TRBV28 and TRBJ2-5; TRBD1 matches at 7 bases. This CDR3 is built from 16 residues. The V gene end was trimmed by 3 bases and the J gene end by 1 base; junction bases not matched to a gene: 8. Germline V gives CDR1 MDHEN, CDR2 SYDVKM. Here the CDR3 DNA reads TGTGCCAGCAGTTTCCTCGGACAGGACCTCCAAGAGACCCAGTACTTC. Its protein is CASSFLGQDLQETQYF.

Turning to this clone: This CDR3 is also generated by other DNA sequences in the sample. The rearrangement joins TRBV28 to TRBJ1-1; possibly TRBD1 for D (5 bases). The V end lost 2 bases, the J end lost 2 bases, and 6 bases lay between the germline ends. CDR1 and CDR2 from the germline V gene are MDHEN and SYDVKM. CDR3 length equals 13 residues. The CDR3 DNA follows: TGTGCCAGCAGTTTAAGGGGTAACACTGAAGCTTTCTTT. This encodes CASSLRGNTEAFF. Full variable domain (remainder filled in from reference TRBV28 and TRBJ1-1): DVKVTQSSRYLVKRTGEKVFLECVQDMDHENMFWYRQDPGLGLRLIYFSYDVKMKEKGDIPEGYSVSREKKERFSLILESASTNQTSMYLCASSLRGNTEAFFGQGTRLTVV.

The chain has TRBV5-1 and TRBJ1-1; unclear D gene. The germline gives CDR1 SGHRS, CDR2 YFSETQ. V lost 0 bases to trimming and J lost 7 bases, with 19 bases between them. The CDR3 extends over 16 amino acids. For the CDR3, the DNA is TGCGCCAGCAGCTTGGAGGTCCTACAGCTCAGAGTTGAAGCTTTCTTT. Its translation: CASSLEVLQLRVEAFF.

This clone has only one observation. CDR3 DNA: TGTGCCTGGAAAGCGAACACTGAAGCTTTCTTT. This sequence encodes CAWKANTEAFF. This sequence joins TRBV30 and TRBJ1-1; D uncertain. Germline CDR1 GTSNPN, CDR2 SVGIG (reference sequence). Trimming took 4 bases from V and 1 from J, leaving 4 bases between them. The CDR3 has 11 amino acids.

The chain combines TRBV6-5 with TRBJ2-5, with 13 positions matching TRBD2. CDR3 length: 15 residues. Germline values: CDR1 MNHEY, CDR2 SVGAGI. J was trimmed by 2 bases and V by 5 bases; bases with no gene match: 2. As DNA, the CDR3 is TGTGCCAGCAGTCGACTAGCGGGGGGACAAGAGACCCAGTACTTC. Amino acids: CASSRLAGGQETQYF.

This clone turned up a few times. The chain is built from TRBV7-3 and TRBJ2-4; 9 bases align to TRBD1. J was trimmed by 9 bases and V by 4 bases; bases with no gene match: 7. This CDR3 spans 14 amino acids. Germline CDR1 and CDR2: SGHTA and FQGTGA. The CDR3 coding sequence is TGTGCCAGCAGCTCAACAGGGGGCGAAGGCATTCAGTACTTC. Residues: CASSSTGGEGIQYF.

The chain uses TRBV3-1 (or the pseudogene TRBV3-2) and TRBJ2-7; 11 bases are shared with TRBD1. In germline, CDR1 is LGHDT, CDR2 YNNKEL (reference sequence). Losses at the gene ends were 2 bases for V and 6 bases for J; bases not matched to a gene: 6. CDR3 length: 15 residues. CDR3 coding DNA: TGTGCCAGCAGCCAACTAGGACAGGGGGCCAGCGAGCAGTACTTC. This codes for CASSQLGQGASEQYF.

The chain employs TRBV19 and TRBJ1-1; 8 positions match TRBD1. The V gene's germline CDR1 is LNHDA and CDR2 SQIVND (reference sequence). V shed 7 bases, J shed 4 bases, and the junction held 8 bases outside the gene matches. This CDR3 is 14 amino acids long. CDR3 sequence reads: CASKSQGASTEAFF. The CDR3, as DNA: TGTGCCAGTAAATCTCAGGGGGCTAGCACTGAAGCTTTCTTT.

The genes are TRBV7-2 and TRBJ1-1, with D perhaps matching TRBD1 (6 bases). This CDR3 is 13 amino acids long. V was trimmed by 5 bases and J by 6 bases, leaving 13 bases between them. Germline assignment: CDR1 SGHTA and CDR2 FQGNSA. CDR3 bases: TGTGCCAGCAGCCTCCAGGGGTCACCTGAAGCTTTCTTT. Its translation is CASSLQGSPEAFF. Drawing the rest from reference TRBV7-2 and TRBJ1-1, the complete variable domain is GAGVSQSPSNKVTEKGKDVELRCDPISGHTALYWYRQSLGQGLEFLIYFQGNSAPDKSGLPSDRFSAERTGGSVSTLTIQRTQQEDSAVYLCASSLQGSPEAFFGQGTRLTVV.

The CDR3: CASTQGTRNEQFF. The CDR3 region has the DNA TGTGCCAGCACCCAGGGGACCCGCAATGAGCAGTTCTTC. J is TRBJ2-1 and V is TRBV5-5, with D perhaps matching TRBD1 (6 bases). V was trimmed by 6 bases and J by 6 bases, leaving 13 bases between them. The CDR3 contains 13 residues. Looked up from germline, CDR1 is SGHKS and CDR2 is YYEKEE (reference sequence).

This chain links TRBV28 with TRBJ1-4; 8 bases fit TRBD1. After removal of 4 bases from V and 10 bases from J, the junction contained 8 bases not matched to a gene. This CDR3 contains 14 residues. CDR1 and CDR2 from the germline V gene are MDHEN and SYDVKM. The CDR3 nucleotides read TGTGCCAGCAGTTCAACTGGACAGGGAGGAAAACTGTTTTTT. Protein sequence: CASSSTGQGGKLFF.

V and J are TRBV7-2 and TRBJ1-5; D is possibly TRBD1 (5 bases). The CDR3 runs to 15 residues. Trimming removed 1 base from V and 7 bases from J, with 14 bases in between. The germline gives CDR1 SGHTA, CDR2 FQGNSA. CDR3 nucleotides: TGTGCCAGCAGCTTAGATCCCCCAAGGGGACAGCCCCAGCATTTT. Encoded protein: CASSLDPPRGQPQHF. The full variable domain, rest sourced from reference TRBV7-2 and TRBJ1-5, is GAGVSQSPSNKVTEKGKDVELRCDPISGHTALYWYRQSLGQGLEFLIYFQGNSAPDKSGLPSDRFSAERTGGSVSTLTIQRTQQEDSAVYLCASSLDPPRGQPQHFGDGTRLSIL.

The genes are TRBV28 and TRBJ1-4; a weak D match, TRBD1 (6 bases). Germline V gives CDR1 MDHEN, CDR2 SYDVKM. The CDR3 sequence is 15 residues long. CDR3 amino acids: CPPGGQGSTNEKLFF. For the CDR3, the DNA is TGTCCTCCTGGGGGCCAGGGCTCAACTAATGAAAAACTGTTTTTT.

The V and J genes are TRBV18 and TRBJ2-7; D perhaps matches TRBD1 (5 bases). This CDR3 contains 13 residues. The germline gives CDR1 KGHSH, CDR2 LQKENI. V was trimmed by 3 bases and J by 6 bases, leaving 12 bases between them. The CDR3 region is CASSPPDRAEQYF. The CDR3, as DNA: TGTGCCAGCTCACCGCCCGACAGAGCCGAGCAGTACTTC.

V usage is TRBV5-4 and J usage is TRBJ2-3; D not resolved. CDR1 and CDR2 from the germline V gene are SGHNT and YYREEE (reference sequence). The CDR3 length is 14 residues. V was trimmed by 5 bases and J by 2 bases, leaving 12 bases between them. In DNA form, the CDR3 reads TGTGCCAGCAGATCCGACAAATACACAGATACGCAGTATTTT. This translates into CASRSDKYTDTQYF.

The V gene is TRBV5-5, the J gene TRBJ2-1, with D possibly TRBD1 on 6 matching bases. There are 14 residues in the CDR3. In germline, CDR1 is SGHKS, CDR2 YYEKEE (reference sequence). Trimming shortened V by 4 bases and J by 9 bases, and 17 bases separated the two germline ends. The CDR3 DNA follows: TGTGCCAGCAGCACCGGGACATGGGCGGGTGAGCAGTTCTTC. Amino acid sequence: CASSTGTWAGEQFF.